Given below is one T cell receptor (beta chain) in context. These data belong to a study of T-cell reconstitution after alpha-beta-depleted transplantation in children. The authors prepared the TCRbeta library with unique molecular identifiers. From the PCR reads, TCRdb called clonotypes with MiXCR, one entry per CDR3 protein. The profile covers around 480,000 distinct CDR3 sequences, with over 25% appearing a single time and approximately 2.3% taken by the ten largest. Trimming took 3 bases from V and 3 from J; bases not matched to a gene: 4. The CDR3 has 15 residues. Material: PBMCs from the stem cell graft donor, obtained from the stem cell graft. This sequence was found in a human donor who donated a stem cell graft to a child with aplastic anemia. J is TRBJ1-5 and V is TRBV12-3 or TRBV12-4; TRBD1 agrees at 8 bases. Here the CDR3 reads CASSFRTGYNQPQHF. The CDR3 region has the DNA TGTGCCAGCAGTTTCAGGACAGGGTACAATCAGCCCCAGCATTTT.